A selection of T cell receptor beta chains follows, all from one sample in a study of T cell responses to AZD1222 COVID-19 vaccine. Method: immunoSEQ multiplex PCR; TCRdb's copy keeps in-frame clones and lacks some. The repertoire has about 140,000 clones, 92% of them found once; the top ten carry 5%. Sample: peripheral blood, taken on day 0 of AZD1222 vaccination. Receptor source: an adult in good health. CDR3s include the opening cysteine and the closing phenylalanine or tryptophan. D genes are given only for firm matches. Expanded clones get a size class; other rows say once, few or many, or leave the size out.

d_gene | j_gene | v_gene | abundance | CDR3nt | CDR3aa
- | TRBJ2-6 | TRBV6-4 | once | TGTGCCAGCAGTGAGGACAGCTCTGGGGCCAACGTCCTGACTTTC | CASSEDSSGANVLTF
- | TRBJ2-7 | TRBV7-9 | few | TGTGCCAGCAGCCTCAGGGGTTACGAGCAGTACTTC | CASSLRGYEQYF
- | TRBJ2-3 | TRBV6-2/TRBV6-3 | - | TGTGCCAGCAGTTGGGACCAGAAGGATACGCAGTATTTT | CASSWDQKDTQYF
- | TRBJ1-6 | TRBV6-4 | - | TGTGCCAGCAGTATAGTACGGGGGAATTCACCCCTCCACTTT | CASSIVRGNSPLHF
- | TRBJ1-2 | TRBV5-1 | - | TGCGCCAGCAGCCTTGCAGTGGGGGGAGGGAGTGGCTACACCTTC | CASSLAVGGGSGYTF
- | TRBJ2-1 | TRBV27 | - | TGTGCCAGCAGTTTAGTGGGGGGACTCTACAATGAGCAGTTCTTC | CASSLVGGLYNEQFF
- | TRBJ1-2 | TRBV5-6 | - | TGTGCCAGCAGCTTGACCCTAATGGGGGGTCGAAGTGGCTACACCTTC | CASSLTLMGGRSGYTF
- | TRBJ1-2 | TRBV28 | few | TGTGCCAGCAGTTGGTCTATGGATGCTAACTATGGCTACACCTTC | CASSWSMDANYGYTF
- | TRBJ1-3 | TRBV5-5 | - | TGTGCCAGCAGCCCTGGAGAGGACACCATATATTTT | CASSPGEDTIYF
- | TRBJ1-3 | TRBV28 | - | TGTGCCAGCAGTTTATGGGAAGGACTCGGGGGGGCGTATGGAAACACCATATATTTT | CASSLWEGLGGAYGNTIYF
- | TRBJ2-7 | TRBV6-4 | - | TGTGCCAGCAGTGACAACCCACGGGGGGAGCAGTACTTC | CASSDNPRGEQYF
TRBD1 | TRBJ2-7 | TRBV9 | - | TGTGCCAGCAGCCCTGGGACAGCCTCCTACGAGCAGTACTTC | CASSPGTASYEQYF
TRBD2 | TRBJ2-3 | TRBV4-2 | - | TGTGCCAGCAGCCAAGGTTTGCGGGGGGATACAGATACGCAGTATTTT | CASSQGLRGDTDTQYF
- | TRBJ1-5 | TRBV27 | - | TGTGCCAGCAGTTTATCGGTAGGGGTTCAGCCCCAGCATTTT | CASSLSVGVQPQHF
TRBD1 | TRBJ1-2 | TRBV28 | - | TGTGCCAGCAGCTGGGTAGGGGGCAGGGCCTCTGGCTACACCTTC | CASSWVGGRASGYTF
- | TRBJ1-5 | TRBV7-2 | - | TGTGCCAGCAGCTTAGCGCCCTACAATCAGCCCCAGCATTTT | CASSLAPYNQPQHF
- | TRBJ1-6 | TRBV13 | - | TGTGCCAGCAGTAACAGGGAAAACTATAATTCACCCCTCCACTTT | CASSNRENYNSPLHF
TRBD1 | TRBJ1-2 | TRBV27 | once | TGTGCCAGCAGCAGTGAAGGGCGAACAGGGGGCTCCAGGTATGGCTACACCTTC | CASSSEGRTGGSRYGYTF
- | TRBJ1-1 | TRBV5-1 | - | TGCGCCAGCAGCTTGGCGGCGCTCAACACTGAAGCTTTCTTT | CASSLAALNTEAFF
- | TRBJ1-6 | TRBV3-1/TRBV3-2 | - | TGTGCCAGCAGTCCCCTGGGGAGGGGGGATTCACCCCTCCACTTT | CASSPLGRGDSPLHF
- | TRBJ2-7 | TRBV5-5 | - | TGTGCCAGCAGCTTGGTGGGGGGTACCCCTACCTACGAGCAGTACTTC | CASSLVGGTPTYEQYF
TRBD2 | TRBJ2-3 | TRBV4-2 | - | TGTGCCAGCAGCCTATGGACTAGCGGGGGCCCGGGCACAGATACGCAGTATTTT | CASSLWTSGGPGTDTQYF
TRBD1 | TRBJ2-2 | TRBV19 | - | TGTGCCGGCCGGGACAGCCTAAACACCGGGGAGCTGTTTTTT | CAGRDSLNTGELFF
- | TRBJ2-2 | TRBV7-2 | - | TGTGCCACGTCTGGGCTAGCACTGAACACCGGGGAGCTGTTTTTT | CATSGLALNTGELFF
TRBD1 | TRBJ2-1 | TRBV28 | - | TGTGCCAGCAGTTTATATCAGGGGGCGTGGTTCAATGAGCAGTTCTTC | CASSLYQGAWFNEQFF
- | TRBJ1-2 | TRBV5-1 | - | TGCGCCAGCAGCCCTGCGGGCCTAGAGCTTAACTATGACTACACCTTC | CASSPAGLELNYDYTF
TRBD1 | TRBJ1-6 | TRBV28 | once | TGTGCCAGCAGTCCCCAAGACAGGGAGTATTCACCCCTCCACTTT | CASSPQDREYSPLHF
- | TRBJ1-1 | TRBV27 | - | TGTGCCAGCAGTTCCAAAACAGGGATGGCCGTAGCTTTCTTT | CASSSKTGMAVAFF
- | TRBJ2-1 | TRBV5-1 | - | TGCGCCAGCAGGTGGCGGGAACACCTGAGCGGGCCGACCCCGCCAGTTCAGTTCTTC | CASRWREHLSGPTPPVQFF
TRBD2 | TRBJ2-7 | TRBV15 | - | TGTGCCACCAGCGAGAGTAGTTGGACTAGCGGGAGATTCTACGAGCAGTACTTC | CATSESSWTSGRFYEQYF
TRBD1 | TRBJ2-6 | TRBV6-6 | - | TGTGCCAGCAGTCGTTTTGACCCCGGGACAGCAGGATCTGGGGCCAACGTCCTGACTTTC | CASSRFDPGTAGSGANVLTF
- | TRBJ1-3 | TRBV28 | few | TGTGCCAGCAGTCTAACAGGGTCTGGAAACACCATATATTTT | CASSLTGSGNTIYF
TRBD1 | TRBJ1-1 | TRBV7-2 | - | TGTGCCAGCAGCTTTGAAGGGGGCTCTGAAGCTTTCTTT | CASSFEGGSEAFF
- | TRBJ1-1 | TRBV14 | - | TGTGCCAGCAGCCAAGGGGTCACTGAAGCTTTCTTT | CASSQGVTEAFF
TRBD2 | TRBJ2-5 | TRBV23-1 | - | TGCGCCAGCAGAGGTAGCGGGAGGGCCCGGGAGACCCAGTACTTC | CASRGSGRARETQYF
- | TRBJ2-1 | TRBV29-1 | - | TGCAGCGTTGATACTAAGGGGCCCAACCTCTACAATGAGCAGTTCTTC | CSVDTKGPNLYNEQFF
TRBD1 | TRBJ2-7 | TRBV18 | - | TGTGCCACCAAACAGGGGGCGGGAGACGAGCAGTACTTC | CATKQGAGDEQYF
TRBD2 | TRBJ2-7 | TRBV7-6 | - | TGTGCCAGCAGCTCAACTAGCGGGACCCCCTACGAGCAGTACTTC | CASSSTSGTPYEQYF
- | TRBJ1-1 | TRBV9 | - | TGTGCCAGCAGCGTGTGGGGAGGAAGTACTGAAGCTTTCTTT | CASSVWGGSTEAFF
- | TRBJ1-5 | TRBV19 | - | TGTGCCAGTAATATCGGACATGGTCAGCCCCAGCATTTT | CASNIGHGQPQHF
TRBD1 | TRBJ1-5 | TRBV19 | - | TGTGCCAGTAGTACAGGGGGGAGTGGCAATCAGCCCCAGCATTTT | CASSTGGSGNQPQHF
- | TRBJ1-4 | TRBV19 | - | TGTGCCAGTAGTACCGACACGGCAACTAATGAAAAACTGTTTTTT | CASSTDTATNEKLFF
TRBD1 | TRBJ1-1 | TRBV6-5 | - | TGTGCCAGCAGTCCGCCGGGACAGGGGGGAACTGAAGCTTTCTTT | CASSPPGQGGTEAFF
TRBD2 | TRBJ2-3 | TRBV2 | - | TGTGCCAGCAGTGAAGCACGAGCGGGGGGCACAGATACGCAGTATTTT | CASSEARAGGTDTQYF
- | TRBJ2-7 | TRBV6-1 | once | TGTGCCAGCAGTGATTTTCAGGCAATCTCCTACGAGCAGTACTTC | CASSDFQAISYEQYF
- | TRBJ1-2 | TRBV28 | - | TGTGCCAGCAGTTATACACCAGGGTGGAGAGGCTACACCTTC | CASSYTPGWRGYTF
- | TRBJ2-1 | TRBV3-1/TRBV3-2 | - | TGTGCCAGCAGCTCCCGATCTAGTGGGGCCGTTTCTCCGTTCTTC | CASSSRSSGAVSPFF
- | TRBJ2-1 | TRBV5-1 | - | TGCGCCAGCAGCTTGGTGGCCACGAGCTCCTACAATGAGCAGTTCTTC | CASSLVATSSYNEQFF
- | TRBJ1-4 | TRBV6-5 | - | TGTGCCAGCAGGGGCTCGGGGGAAAAACTGTTTTTT | CASRGSGEKLFF
- | TRBJ2-4 | TRBV24-1 | once | TGTGCCACCAGTGATTCTGACATTCAGTACTTC | CATSDSDIQYF
TRBD2 | TRBJ2-7 | TRBV5-8 | - | TGTGCCAGCAGCTTGCTGCAAACTAGCGGGAGCTACGAGCAGTACTTC | CASSLLQTSGSYEQYF